These 24 T cell receptor beta chains came from one sample sequenced in a study of OX40 agonist ivuxolimab in advanced cancers. Repertoires were generated with immunoSEQ multiplex PCR, while TCRdb's copy carries only in-frame clones and drops some. Here the sample spans some 86,000 clones, around 83% being singletons. Sequencing used CD4+ or CD8+ T cells sorted from blood, obtained in a trial of the OX40 agonist ivuxolimab. The source of these receptors is an adult with an advanced solid tumor such as melanoma, head and neck, liver or kidney cancer.

Here the CDR3 DNA reads TGTGCCAGCAGTGAACTTGGGGGGACAGTCGGGAACACCATATATTTT. Its translation: CASSELGGTVGNTIYF. The chain joins TRBV6-1 to TRBJ1-3, with 7 nucleotides matching TRBD1. The CDR3 has 16 amino acids. V was clipped by 2 bases and J by 7 bases; unmatched bases: 11. Germline V lookup: CDR1 MNHNS, CDR2 SASEGT.

The V call is TRBV30, the J call TRBJ1-2; no firm D call. Germline CDR1 is GTSNPN and CDR2 is SVGIG (reference sequence). This CDR3 is built from 15 residues. The V end lost 3 bases, the J end lost 6 bases, and 20 bases lay between the germline ends. The CDR3 sequence is CAWSYNIGSRNGYTF. As DNA, the CDR3 is TGTGCCTGGAGCTACAACATAGGGTCCCGGAATGGCTACACCTTC.

This clone was seen a single time. The chain couples TRBV6-4 to TRBJ1-2; 7 bases are a match to TRBD1. This CDR3 comprises 13 residues. Germline-derived CDR1 and CDR2 are MRHNA and SNTAGT. V gave up 11 bases and J gave up 7 bases; unmatched junction bases: 13. The DNA for the CDR3 is TGTGCCGGGTCCGACAGGGAGGAAGCTGGCTACACCTTC. Its translation is CAGSDREEAGYTF.

The chain is built from TRBV11-3 and TRBJ1-1; tentative D call: TRBD1 (6 bases). CDR3 length: 15 amino acids. The V and J ends lost 6 bases and 0 bases respectively, with 14 bases between them. Germline CDR1 SGHNT, CDR2 YENEEA. The CDR3 DNA is TGTGCCAGCAGTTCTAACAGGGTATTGAACACTGAAGCTTTCTTT. Translation: CASSSNRVLNTEAFF.

J is TRBJ2-5 and V is TRBV6-6; tentative D call: TRBD2 (6 bases). This CDR3 comprises 11 residues. Per germline, CDR1 MNHNY and CDR2 SVGAGI (reference sequence). Trimming stripped 10 bases from V and 8 bases from J, with 14 bases between. CDR3 DNA: TGTGCCATCCGGGGGAAGAGAACCCAGTACTTC. As protein: CAIRGKRTQYF.

The gene calls are TRBV4-1 and TRBJ1-1; tentatively, D is TRBD1 (5 bases). V lost 4 bases, J lost 3 bases, and 12 bases lay in between. This CDR3 region has 14 residues. Germline CDR1 and CDR2: MGHRA and YSYEKL. In DNA, the CDR3 is TGCGCCAGCAGCCCATTGAGGGGTTACACTGAAGCTTTCTTT. Translating it yields CASSPLRGYTEAFF.

J is TRBJ1-5 and V is TRBV2; D is possibly TRBD1 (6 bases). The CDR3 is 13 amino acids. The ends were cut back, 7 bases at V and 4 bases at J, with 11 bases in the middle. Germline V CDR1 and CDR2: SNHLY, FYNNEI. CDR3 nucleotides: TGTGCCAGCAAGTTGGACAGAAATCAGCCCCAGCATTTT. Its protein is CASKLDRNQPQHF.

This chain joins TRBV30 and TRBJ2-3; 8 bases map to TRBD1. Germline V gene lookup returns CDR1 GTSNPN and CDR2 SVGIG (reference sequence). V shed 4 bases and J 2 bases; nucleotides not matched to a gene: 8. The CDR3 contains 15 residues. CDR3 sequence: CAWKAGGDHTDTQYF. DNA for the CDR3: TGTGCCTGGAAGGCAGGGGGCGATCACACAGATACGCAGTATTTT.

The V gene is TRBV30, the J gene TRBJ2-5, with D hard to call. This CDR3 is 12 amino acids long. Germline CDR1 GTSNPN, CDR2 SVGIG (reference sequence). V was pared by 3 bases and J by 7 bases, with 12 bases between. This CDR3 reads CAWSFLEGTQYF. As DNA, the CDR3 is TGTGCCTGGAGCTTTTTAGAAGGGACCCAGTACTTC. Drawing the rest from reference TRBV30 and TRBJ2-5, the complete variable domain is SQTIHQWPATLVQPVGSPLSLECTVEGTSNPNLYWYRQAAGRGLQLLFYSVGIGQISSEVPQNLSASRPQDRQFILSSKKLLLSDSGFYLCAWSFLEGTQYFGPGTRLLVL.

The genes are TRBV7-6 and TRBJ2-3; TRBD2 aligns across 9 bases. V lost 5 bases and J lost 0; bases outside the gene matches: 3. The CDR3 loop spans 15 amino acids. The V gene's germline CDR1 is SGHVS and CDR2 FNYEAQ. CDR3 nucleotides: TGTGCCAGCAGCGCGACTAGCGGTAGCACAGATACGCAGTATTTT. Its translation: CASSATSGSTDTQYF.

V gene TRBV5-5 combines with J gene TRBJ2-5; no clear D gene. The germline CDR1 and CDR2 sequences are SGHKS and YYEKEE (reference sequence). V lost 1 base, J lost 6 bases, and 10 bases lay in between. This CDR3 has 13 residues. CDR3 residues: CASSLSPGKTQYF. As DNA, the CDR3 is TGTGCCAGCAGCTTGTCCCCAGGAAAGACCCAGTACTTC.

This chain links TRBV9 with TRBJ2-3; D possibly uses TRBD1 or TRBD2 (5 bases each). V lost 0 bases and J 3 bases, leaving 23 bases between the germline ends. Germline V gene sequence: CDR1 SGDLS, CDR2 YYNGEE. CDR3 size: 19 residues. DNA for the CDR3: TGTGCCAGCAGCGTAGCCTTTTTTGGGGGAAGCGTAGGTACAGATACGCAGTATTTT. Translating it yields CASSVAFFGGSVGTDTQYF.

The chain couples TRBV9 to TRBJ1-5; D not certain. Trimming removed 1 base at V and 10 bases at J, with 15 bases between. Germline loops: CDR1 SGDLS, CDR2 YYNGEE. CDR3 length: 14 residues. CDR3 nucleotides: TGTGCCAGCAGCGTAAGGTGGCAGGCCTCACCCCAGCATTTT. Translation: CASSVRWQASPQHF.

V gene TRBV7-6 combines with J gene TRBJ2-1; D gene unclear. The V gene's germline CDR1 is SGHVS and CDR2 FNYEAQ. V gave up 1 base and J gave up 4 bases, with 11 bases separating them. This CDR3 region has 15 residues. The CDR3 DNA reads TGTGCCAGCAGCTTAGGGCTAGGGATGTACAATGAGCAGTTCTTC. It translates to CASSLGLGMYNEQFF.

The chain uses TRBV27 and TRBJ2-2, with 7 positions matching TRBD1. This CDR3 is built from 15 residues. V trimming: 9 bases; J trimming: 1 base; junction bases outside the gene matches: 8. CDR1 is MNHEY, CDR2 SMNVEV, per germline (reference sequence). CDR3 in amino acids: CASNPRTGNTGELFF. The CDR3 bases are TGTGCCAGTAACCCGAGGACAGGGAACACCGGGGAGCTGTTTTTT.

The chain uses TRBV9 and TRBJ1-1, with D unclear. The CDR3 is 14 residues long. V was pared by 0 bases and J by 4 bases, with 10 bases between. CDR1 is SGDLS, CDR2 YYNGEE, per germline. For the CDR3, the DNA is TGTGCCAGCAGCGTAGCACACGCGAGCACTGAAGCTTTCTTT. It yields the protein CASSVAHASTEAFF.

The chain combines TRBV30 with TRBJ1-3, with D tentatively TRBD1 (5 bases). Trimming removed 1 base from V and 2 bases from J, with 9 bases in between. Germline-derived CDR1 and CDR2 are GTSNPN and SVGIG (reference sequence). This CDR3 contains 14 residues. The CDR3 here is CAWSETAPGNTIYF. CDR3 sequence (DNA): TGTGCCTGGAGTGAGACAGCCCCTGGAAACACCATATATTTT.

The chain is built from TRBV7-9 and TRBJ1-2, with a tentative D call TRBD1 (6 bases). This CDR3 comprises 16 residues. CDR1 and CDR2 (germline): SEHNR, FQNEAQ (reference sequence). V lost 4 bases and J 4 bases, leaving 19 bases between the germline ends. In DNA form, the CDR3 reads TGTGCCAGCAGCTCTCAAAACACAGGGCCTTTCTATGGCTACACCTTC. Translating it yields CASSSQNTGPFYGYTF.

The V and J genes are TRBV6-5 and TRBJ2-7; D is possibly TRBD2 (6 bases). Trimming shortened V by 4 bases and J by 4 bases, and 8 bases separated the two germline ends. There are 12 residues in the CDR3. Germline loops: CDR1 MNHEY, CDR2 SVGAGI. The CDR3 DNA follows: TGTGCCAGCAGTTGGGGGGTATACGAGCAGTACTTC. Residues: CASSWGVYEQYF.

The chain links TRBV4-3 to TRBJ1-2; TRBD1 aligns across 7 bases. Germline loops: CDR1 LGHNA, CDR2 YSLEER. After removal of 3 bases from V and 0 bases from J, the junction contained 4 bases not matched to a gene. The CDR3 sequence is 15 residues long. The CDR3 DNA follows: TGCGCCAGCAGCCAGACGACAGGGACTAACTATGGCTACACCTTC. Its protein product is CASSQTTGTNYGYTF.

The V and J genes are TRBV7-2 and TRBJ1-1, with D possibly being TRBD1 (5 bases). V lost 5 bases, J lost 5 bases, and 12 bases lay in between. CDR1 is SGHTA, CDR2 FQGNSA, per germline. The CDR3 sequence is 13 residues long. CDR3 sequence: CASSLLRVTEAFF. CDR3 in DNA: TGTGCCAGCAGCCTACTCAGGGTTACTGAAGCTTTCTTT.

The chain recombines TRBV11-2 with TRBJ2-1; 7 nucleotides line up with TRBD2. Germline lookup yields CDR1 SGHAT and CDR2 FQNNGV. The CDR3 contains 13 residues. The trim removed 4 bases at V and 6 bases at J, leaving 3 bases unmatched. The CDR3 sequence is CASSSGLTNEQFF. Here the CDR3 DNA reads TGTGCCAGCAGCTCGGGACTAACCAATGAGCAGTTCTTC.

This sequence joins TRBV9 and TRBJ1-4, with TRBD1 as a possible D gene (6 bases). Trimming stripped 2 bases from V and 5 bases from J, with 13 bases between. The CDR3 is 15 amino acids. Per the germline V gene, CDR1 is SGDLS and CDR2 is YYNGEE. Written as DNA, the CDR3 is TGTGCCAGCAGCGTCGCCAGGGGATCGAATGAAAAACTGTTTTTT. It is translated as CASSVARGSNEKLFF.

The genes are TRBV5-1 and TRBJ1-1; perhaps TRBD1 as D (5 bases). The germline V and J ends were trimmed by 1 base and 2 bases, with 9 bases remaining between them. Per the germline V gene, CDR1 is SGHRS and CDR2 is YFSETQ. CDR3 length: 14 residues. In DNA form, the CDR3 reads TGCGCCAGCAGCTTGCAGGGTGGAAACACTGAAGCTTTCTTT. Protein sequence: CASSLQGGNTEAFF.